The sequence of this T cell receptor beta chain was determined in a study of OX40 agonist ivuxolimab in advanced cancers. CDR3 length: 14 amino acids. CDR1 is SGHVS and CDR2 is FQNEAQ in the germline V gene. The V and J ends lost 1 base and 0 bases respectively, with 4 bases between them. Method: immunoSEQ multiplex PCR; TCRdb's copy keeps in-frame clones and lacks some. The table records 55,000 to 75,000 clones, roughly 85% of them present only once. Findings and limits, study-wide: CD4+ and CD8+ blood T cells expanded clonally by week 6 at 0.1 to 3.0 mg/kg. Low clonal expansion, among the lowest seen, marked partial responders at 0.1-3.0 mg/kg.

Concerning this clone itself: Its antigen is not identified.

This receptor was obtained from an adult with an advanced solid tumor such as melanoma, head and neck, liver or kidney cancer. Sequencing used CD4+ or CD8+ T cells sorted from blood, obtained in a trial of the OX40 agonist ivuxolimab. The chain couples TRBV7-8 to TRBJ1-5; no firm D call. This CDR3 is CASSLGDSNQPQHF. CDR3 sequence (DNA): TGTGCCAGCAGCTTAGGGGATAGCAATCAGCCCCAGCATTTT.